This T cell receptor (beta chain) was recovered during a study of blood T cells in healthy people across ages. Findings and limits, study-wide: PBMCs were not sorted, which prevented a conclusive comparison of naive versus antigen-experienced cells. Estimated diversity across one million T cells was deemed an underestimate. CMV infection status of these donors was not known.

Using a J-beta primer mix together with a sample-barcoded 5' primer, a second PCR was run for about 6 to 11 cycles. TCRdb ran MiXCR on the 5' RACE reads and lists one entry per CDR3 protein. The sample gives 1.5 million to 1.8 million distinct CDR3 sequences, approximately 39% of which show up once; more than 4% is in the top ten. V lost 5 bases and J 0 bases, leaving 15 bases between the germline ends. Per the germline V gene, CDR1 is MNHEY and CDR2 is SVGEGT. This CDR3 has 16 residues. Comments on this clonotype: What it binds is unknown.

The chain uses TRBV6-2 or TRBV6-3 and TRBJ2-3, with a possible D match to TRBD2 (5 bases). The specimen was blood. The sequence came from a young woman in good health. The CDR3 DNA sequence: TGTGCCAGCAGTGTCCCCGGACGGGGAAGCACAGATACGCAGTATTTT. It yields the protein CASSVPGRGSTDTQYF.